This T cell receptor beta chain originates from a study of PD-1 blockade in classical Hodgkin lymphoma. CDR3 length: 16 residues. The germline gives CDR1 GTSNPN, CDR2 SVGIG (reference sequence). Trimming cost V 1 base and J 6 bases; bases outside gene matches: 4. Clones were sequenced by immunoSEQ multiplex PCR, and TCRdb holds only the in-frame ones, with some missing. The sample holds about 9,700 clones, 82% seen once. The time point was: cycle 4 day 1 (C4D1), after more than 5 weeks of nivolumab. Relapse after autologous stem cell transplantation occurred in every patient, and brentuximab vedotin exposure varied.

The rearrangement uses TRBV30 and TRBJ2-2; TRBD2 aligns across 14 bases. Sequenced here: peripheral blood mononuclear cells (PBMCs), sampled before the fourth cycle of nivolumab. The sequence was obtained from a human donor with classical Hodgkin lymphoma. In nucleotides, the CDR3 is TGTGCCTGGAGTGACGCGACTAGCGGGGGGGCCGGGGAGCTGTTTTTT. Protein sequence: CAWSDATSGGAGELFF.